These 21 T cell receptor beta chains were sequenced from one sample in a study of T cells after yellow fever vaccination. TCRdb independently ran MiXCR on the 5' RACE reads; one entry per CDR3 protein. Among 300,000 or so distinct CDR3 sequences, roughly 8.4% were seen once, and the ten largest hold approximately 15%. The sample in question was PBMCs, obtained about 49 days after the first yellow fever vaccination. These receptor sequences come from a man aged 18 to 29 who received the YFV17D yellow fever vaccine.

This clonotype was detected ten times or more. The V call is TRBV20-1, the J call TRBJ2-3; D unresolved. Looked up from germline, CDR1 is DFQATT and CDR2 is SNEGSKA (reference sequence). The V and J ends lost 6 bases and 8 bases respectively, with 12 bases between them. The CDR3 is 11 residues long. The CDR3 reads CSAILRSTQYF. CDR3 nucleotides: TGCAGTGCCATACTGAGGTCTACGCAGTATTTT.

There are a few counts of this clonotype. The CDR3 loop is CASSIGQGQETQYF. The CDR3 DNA sequence: TGCGCCAGCAGCATCGGACAGGGTCAAGAGACCCAGTACTTC. The chain employs TRBV5-1 and TRBJ2-5; TRBD1 matches at 8 bases. This CDR3 region has 14 residues. In germline, CDR1 is SGHRS, CDR2 YFSETQ. Germline trimming cut 4 bases from V and 2 bases from J; bases unmatched to any gene: 4.

The CDR3 region has the DNA TGTGCCAGCAGCCCCACGGGACTAGCGTTTGTTAAGTACTACAATGAGCAGTTCTTC. It encodes CASSPTGLAFVKYYNEQFF. This chain connects TRBV9 to TRBJ2-1; 10 bases line up with TRBD2. Germline V gene lookup returns CDR1 SGDLS and CDR2 YYNGEE. The J segment lost 3 bases and the V segment lost 4 bases, leaving 16 bases of the junction unmatched. The CDR3 length is 19 residues.

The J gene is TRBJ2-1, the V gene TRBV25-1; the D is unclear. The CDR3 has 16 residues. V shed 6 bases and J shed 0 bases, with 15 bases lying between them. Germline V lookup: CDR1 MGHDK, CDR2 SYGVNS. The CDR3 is CASSPPVQSSYNEQFF. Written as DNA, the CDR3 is TGTGCCAGCAGCCCGCCGGTACAGAGCTCCTACAATGAGCAGTTCTTC.

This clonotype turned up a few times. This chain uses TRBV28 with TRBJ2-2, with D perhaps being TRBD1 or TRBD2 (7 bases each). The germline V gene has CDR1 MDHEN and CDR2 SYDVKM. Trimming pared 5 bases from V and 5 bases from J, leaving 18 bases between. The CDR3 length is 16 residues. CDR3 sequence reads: CASSLLRQGGTGELFF. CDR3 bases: TGTGCCAGCAGTCTTCTGCGACAGGGAGGGACCGGGGAGCTGTTTTTT.

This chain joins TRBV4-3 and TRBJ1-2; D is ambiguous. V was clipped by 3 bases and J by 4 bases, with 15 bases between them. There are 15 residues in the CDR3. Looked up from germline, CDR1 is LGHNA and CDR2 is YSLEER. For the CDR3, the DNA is TGCGCCAGCAGCCAGAGTGGGCTCTCCCCCTATGGCTACACCTTC. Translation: CASSQSGLSPYGYTF.

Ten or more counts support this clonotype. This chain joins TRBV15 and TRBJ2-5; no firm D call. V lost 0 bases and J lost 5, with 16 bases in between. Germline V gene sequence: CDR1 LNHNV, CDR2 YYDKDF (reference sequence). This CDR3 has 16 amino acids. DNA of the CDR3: TGTGCCACCAGCAGAGATGGCGGCCGTCGGGCGGAGACCCAGTACTTC. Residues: CATSRDGGRRAETQYF.

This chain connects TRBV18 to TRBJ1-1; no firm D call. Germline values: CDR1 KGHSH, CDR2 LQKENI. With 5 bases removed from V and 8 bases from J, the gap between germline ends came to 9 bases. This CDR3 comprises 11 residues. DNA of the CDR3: TGTGCCAGCTCATCGACGTTCGAAGCTTTCTTT. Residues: CASSSTFEAFF. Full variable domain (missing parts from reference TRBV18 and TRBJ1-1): NAGVMQNPRHLVRRRGQEARLRCSPMKGHSHVYWYRQLPEEGLKFMVYLQKENIIDESGMPKERFSAEFPKEGPSILRIQQVVRGDSAAYFCASSSTFEAFFGQGTRLTVV.

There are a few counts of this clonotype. The CDR3 reads CASSLGRGPILQETQYF. The DNA for the CDR3 is TGTGCCAGCAGCTTAGGCAGGGGCCCGATCCTTCAAGAGACCCAGTACTTC. The chain recombines TRBV11-2 with TRBJ2-5, with D tentatively TRBD1 (6 bases). CDR3 length: 17 amino acids. From germline, CDR1 is SGHAT and CDR2 FQNNGV. V lost 1 base and J lost 2, with 17 bases in between.

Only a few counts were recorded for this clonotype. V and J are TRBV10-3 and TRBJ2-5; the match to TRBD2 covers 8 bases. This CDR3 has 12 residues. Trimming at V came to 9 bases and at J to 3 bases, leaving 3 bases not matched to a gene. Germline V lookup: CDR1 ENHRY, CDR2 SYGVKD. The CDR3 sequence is CAINGGEETQYF. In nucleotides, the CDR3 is TGTGCCATTAACGGGGGGGAAGAGACCCAGTACTTC.

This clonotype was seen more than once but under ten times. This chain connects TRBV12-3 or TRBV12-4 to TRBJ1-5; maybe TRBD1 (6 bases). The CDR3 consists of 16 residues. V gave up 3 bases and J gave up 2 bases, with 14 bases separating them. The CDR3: CASSFVGRGGNQPQHF. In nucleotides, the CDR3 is TGTGCCAGCAGTTTCGTCGGGAGGGGGGGCAATCAGCCCCAGCATTTT.

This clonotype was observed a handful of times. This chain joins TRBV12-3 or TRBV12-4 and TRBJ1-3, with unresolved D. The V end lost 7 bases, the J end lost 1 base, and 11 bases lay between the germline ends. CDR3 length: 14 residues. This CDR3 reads CASTAPRSGNTIYF. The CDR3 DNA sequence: TGTGCCAGCACTGCCCCTCGATCTGGAAACACCATATATTTT.

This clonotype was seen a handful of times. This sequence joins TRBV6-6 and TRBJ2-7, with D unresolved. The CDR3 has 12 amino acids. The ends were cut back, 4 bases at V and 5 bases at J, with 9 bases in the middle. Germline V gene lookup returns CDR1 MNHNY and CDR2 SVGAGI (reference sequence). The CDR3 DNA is TGTGCCAGCAGTTCAAGTGACAACGAGCAGTACTTC. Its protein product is CASSSSDNEQYF.

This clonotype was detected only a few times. CDR3 residues: CASSQGRVNTGELFF. CDR3 DNA sequence: TGCGCCAGCAGCCAAGGTCGTGTGAACACCGGGGAGCTGTTTTTT. The chain links TRBV4-1 to TRBJ2-2, with no clear D. The CDR3 is made up of 15 amino acids. Germline V gives CDR1 MGHRA, CDR2 YSYEKL. With 1 base removed from V and 1 base from J, the gap between germline ends came to 7 bases.

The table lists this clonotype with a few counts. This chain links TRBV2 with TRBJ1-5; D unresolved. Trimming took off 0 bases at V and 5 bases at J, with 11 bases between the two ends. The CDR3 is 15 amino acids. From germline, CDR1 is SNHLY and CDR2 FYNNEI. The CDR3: CASSEAAGNHQPQHF. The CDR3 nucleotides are TGTGCCAGCAGTGAAGCGGCCGGGAACCATCAGCCCCAGCATTTT.

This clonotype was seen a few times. In nucleotides, the CDR3 is TGTGCCAGCAGCTTAGTCCCCGGGACAGGGAATTCACCCCTCCACTTT. Translating gives CASSLVPGTGNSPLHF. The J gene is TRBJ1-6, the V gene TRBV7-9; 9 nucleotides match TRBD1. Germline V gene data show CDR1 as SEHNR and CDR2 as FQNEAQ (reference sequence). The V gene end was trimmed by 1 base and the J gene end by 7 bases; junction bases not matched to a gene: 5. The CDR3 has 16 residues.

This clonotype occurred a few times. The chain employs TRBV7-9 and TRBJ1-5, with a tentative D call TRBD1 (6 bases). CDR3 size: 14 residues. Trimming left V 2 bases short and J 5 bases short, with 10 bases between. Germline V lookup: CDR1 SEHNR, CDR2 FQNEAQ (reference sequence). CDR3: CASSLTAGDQPQHF. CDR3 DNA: TGTGCCAGCAGCTTAACGGCAGGGGATCAGCCCCAGCATTTT.

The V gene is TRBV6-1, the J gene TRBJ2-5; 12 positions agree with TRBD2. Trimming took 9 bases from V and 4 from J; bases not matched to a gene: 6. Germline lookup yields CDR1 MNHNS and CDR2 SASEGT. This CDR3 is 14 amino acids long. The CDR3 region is CASLMTSGGETQYF. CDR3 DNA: TGTGCCAGTCTTATGACTAGCGGGGGAGAGACCCAGTACTTC.

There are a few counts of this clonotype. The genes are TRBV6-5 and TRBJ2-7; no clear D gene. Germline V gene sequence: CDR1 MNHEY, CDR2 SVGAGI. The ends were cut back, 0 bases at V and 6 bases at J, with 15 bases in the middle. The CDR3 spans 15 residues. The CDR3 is CASSYSGPRSGEQYF. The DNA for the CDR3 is TGTGCCAGCAGTTACTCAGGCCCTCGATCCGGCGAGCAGTACTTC.

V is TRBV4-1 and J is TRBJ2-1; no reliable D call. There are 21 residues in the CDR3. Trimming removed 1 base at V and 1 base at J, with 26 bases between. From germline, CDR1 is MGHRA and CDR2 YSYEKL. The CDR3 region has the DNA TGCGCCAGCAGCCAAGGGCGGTTTTTCACAGACAACATTTTTTCCTACAATGAGCAGTTCTTC. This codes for CASSQGRFFTDNIFSYNEQFF.

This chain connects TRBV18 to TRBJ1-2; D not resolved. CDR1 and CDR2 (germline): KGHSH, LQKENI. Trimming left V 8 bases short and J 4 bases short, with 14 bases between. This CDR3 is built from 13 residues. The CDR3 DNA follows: TGTGCCAGCCCCAAAGCCGTCGGCTATGGCTACACCTTC. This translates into CASPKAVGYGYTF.